This passage covers 22 T cell receptor beta chains from one sample sequenced in a study of regulatory and conventional T cells in RAG deficiency. Repertoires were generated with immunoSEQ multiplex PCR, while TCRdb's copy carries only in-frame clones and drops some. The sample includes 25,000 to 35,000 clones, 85% to 90% of them seen just once. These data are also associated with another study on regulatory T cells. That source notes: The primer mix had 52 TRBV and 13 TRBJ primers.

Sequenced: CD8+ T cells sorted from blood. Every receptor here comes from a human donor in good health.

The rearrangement links TRBV6-5 to TRBJ2-7; 8 bases are a match to TRBD1. The CDR3 loop spans 14 amino acids. The germline CDR1 and CDR2 sequences are MNHEY and SVGAGI. V shed 5 bases, J shed 7 bases, and the junction held 10 bases outside the gene matches. CDR3 in amino acids: CASSSAGTGGEQYF. CDR3 coding DNA: TGTGCCAGCAGTAGTGCCGGGACAGGAGGGGAGCAGTACTTC.

This clone was seen once. This chain links TRBV13 with TRBJ1-2, with TRBD1 as a possible D gene (6 bases). V lost 5 bases to trimming and J lost 8 bases, with 24 bases between them. Germline V gene lookup returns CDR1 PRHDT and CDR2 FYEKMQ (reference sequence). The CDR3 loop spans 16 amino acids. CDR3 bases: TGTGCCAGCAGCCTAAGAAATTCAGGGGACCCCTGGGGCTACACCTTC. Amino acids: CASSLRNSGDPWGYTF. Full variable domain (rest looked up from reference TRBV13 and TRBJ1-2): AAGVIQSPRHLIKEKRETATLKCYPIPRHDTVYWYQQGPGQDPQFLISFYEKMQSDKGSIPDRFSAQQFSDYHSELNMSSLELGDSALYFCASSLRNSGDPWGYTFGSGTRLTVV.

V gene TRBV10-1 combines with J gene TRBJ2-3; 7 nucleotides agree with TRBD2. The junction had 3 bases not matched to a gene; V was cut back by 4 bases and J by 2 bases. The CDR3 totals 14 residues. The germline V gene has CDR1 WNHNN and CDR2 SYGVQD (reference sequence). The CDR3 bases are TGCGCCAGCAGTGCCCGGGACTACACAGATACGCAGTATTTT. It translates to CASSARDYTDTQYF.

The chain uses TRBV27 and TRBJ1-5; D is unclear. V lost 6 bases and J 4 bases, leaving 10 bases between the germline ends. Per germline, CDR1 MNHEY and CDR2 SMNVEV (reference sequence). This CDR3 has 13 residues. CDR3 coding DNA: TGTGCCAGCAGCGCCTTCGCTAATCAGCCCCAGCATTTT. Its protein product is CASSAFANQPQHF.

The V call is TRBV7-9, the J call TRBJ2-6; D is undetermined. V was cut by 5 bases and J by 0 bases, with 14 bases left in between. The CDR3 runs 17 residues. Per germline, CDR1 SEHNR and CDR2 FQNEAQ (reference sequence). Written as DNA, the CDR3 is TGTGCCAGCAGCACCCAGGTGGGGTTCTCTGGGGCCAACGTCCTGACTTTC. Protein: CASSTQVGFSGANVLTF.

V gene TRBV30 combines with J gene TRBJ2-3; 8 bases map to TRBD2. This CDR3 has 14 residues. J lost 6 bases, V lost 2 bases, and 7 bases had no gene match. The V gene's germline CDR1 is GTSNPN and CDR2 SVGIG (reference sequence). The CDR3 sequence: CAWSLAGGPDTQYF. The CDR3 DNA sequence: TGTGCCTGGAGTCTGGCGGGAGGCCCGGATACGCAGTATTTT.

The CDR3 coding sequence is TGCAGCGTTGAGATTAATTATGGCTACACCTTC. This codes for CSVEINYGYTF. The chain has TRBV29-1 and TRBJ1-2, with unresolved D. The V and J ends lost 3 bases and 5 bases respectively, with 7 bases between them. The CDR3 contains 11 residues. The germline gives CDR1 SQVTM, CDR2 ANQGSEA.

Turning to this clone: A read error is likely here: a far larger clone is one base away. The J gene is TRBJ1-1, the V gene TRBV13; 9 bases are shared with TRBD1. V was clipped by 4 bases and J by 4 bases; unmatched bases: 10. The CDR3 covers 16 residues. Germline loops: CDR1 PRHDT, CDR2 FYEKMQ (reference sequence). In DNA, the CDR3 is TGTGCCAGCAGCTCGCCCCGGGACAGGGTATCCACTGAAGCTTTCTTT. Protein product: CASSSPRDRVSTEAFF. The full variable domain, in which reference TRBV13 and TRBJ1-1 provide the parts outside the CDR3, is AAGVIQSPRHLIKEKRETATLKCYPIPRHDTVYWYQQGPGQDPQFLISFYEKMQSDKGSIPDRFSAQQFSDYHSELNMSSLELGDSALYFCASSSPRDRVSTEAFFGQGTRLTVV.

J is TRBJ2-3 and V is TRBV29-1, with D unresolved. The CDR3 is 15 amino acids. Germline V gives CDR1 SQVTM, CDR2 ANQGSEA. V lost 3 bases and J 0 bases, leaving 13 bases between the germline ends. The CDR3 is CSVEAIERSTDTQYF. DNA for the CDR3: TGCAGCGTTGAGGCGATTGAAAGGAGCACAGATACGCAGTATTTT.

The table lists this clone with a few counts. The chain joins TRBV15 to TRBJ2-7; perhaps D is TRBD1 or TRBD2 (6 bases each). Germline CDR1 and CDR2: LNHNV and YYDKDF (reference sequence). CDR3 length: 14 amino acids. V lost 1 base and J 6 bases, leaving 13 bases between the germline ends. As DNA, the CDR3 is TGTGCCACCAGCAGAGTGACGGGGGCCGGCGAGCAGTACTTC. It translates to CATSRVTGAGEQYF. Drawing the rest from reference TRBV15 and TRBJ2-7, the complete variable domain is DAMVIQNPRYQVTQFGKPVTLSCSQTLNHNVMYWYQQKSSQAPKLLFHYYDKDFNNEADTPDNFQSRRPNTSFCFLDIRSPGLGDTAMYLCATSRVTGAGEQYFGPGTRLTVT.

The chain employs TRBV4-1 and TRBJ2-1; D is undetermined. The CDR3 sequence is 13 residues long. Germline V CDR1 and CDR2: MGHRA, YSYEKL. The V end was cut by 4 bases, the J end by 10 bases, with 14 bases between. The CDR3, as DNA: TGCGCCAGCAGCCCCGGACCCGCGAGCGAGCAGTTCTTC. Translating it yields CASSPGPASEQFF.

This clone was picked up one time. Here the CDR3 reads CASSPVTGNAQPQHF. The CDR3 DNA follows: TGTGCCAGCAGCCCAGTTACAGGGAATGCCCAGCCCCAGCATTTT. The J gene is TRBJ1-5, the V gene TRBV7-6, with D maybe TRBD1 (6 bases). The CDR3 contains 15 residues. V was pared by 5 bases and J by 7 bases, with 18 bases between. Germline V CDR1 and CDR2: SGHVS, FNYEAQ.

The chain is built from TRBV6-1 and TRBJ2-7; D remains unclear. The germline V gene has CDR1 MNHNS and CDR2 SASEGT. This CDR3 contains 9 residues. The CDR3 nucleotides are TGTGTCGAAACCTACGAGCAGTACTTC. This codes for CVETYEQYF.

This clone is a singleton in its sample. The CDR3 sequence is CASSSGRPVREEKLFF. In DNA form, the CDR3 reads TGTGCCAGCAGTTCGGGACGGCCGGTTCGGGAGGAAAAACTGTTTTTT. The chain employs TRBV6-5 and TRBJ1-4, with a weak D call TRBD1 (5 bases). V was clipped by 4 bases and J by 8 bases, with 20 bases between them. The CDR3 is 16 residues long. Per the germline V gene, CDR1 is MNHEY and CDR2 is SVGAGI.

The V call is TRBV19, the J call TRBJ2-3; 10 nucleotides match TRBD2. CDR3 length: 15 residues. V gave up 2 bases and J gave up 4 bases; unmatched junction bases: 3. The germline V gene has CDR1 LNHDA and CDR2 SQIVND (reference sequence). CDR3: CASSILAGVPDTQYF. DNA for the CDR3: TGTGCCAGTAGTATACTAGCGGGGGTGCCAGATACGCAGTATTTT.

The rearrangement links TRBV4-1 to TRBJ1-2; 9 bases agree with TRBD1. Germline-derived CDR1 and CDR2 are MGHRA and YSYEKL. The CDR3 has 15 residues. The V gene end was trimmed by 0 bases and the J gene end by 9 bases; junction bases not matched to a gene: 8. The chain's CDR3 is CASSQDRTGVWSYTF. The CDR3 DNA sequence: TGCGCCAGCAGCCAAGATCGGACAGGGGTCTGGAGCTACACCTTC.

This clone appeared a few times. The chain uses TRBV11-2 and TRBJ2-3, with D tentatively TRBD1 (6 bases). CDR3 length: 15 amino acids. The ends were cut back, 1 base at V and 4 bases at J, with 12 bases in the middle. Germline CDR1 is SGHAT and CDR2 is FQNNGV. CDR3 DNA: TGTGCCAGCAGCTTAGGGGACACGTCCTCAGATACGCAGTATTTT. Amino acids: CASSLGDTSSDTQYF.

This clone was counted between two and nine times. This rearrangement joins TRBV5-5 to TRBJ2-5; TRBD2 aligns across 12 bases. Germline V gives CDR1 SGHKS, CDR2 YYEKEE (reference sequence). The ends lost 3 bases at V and 7 bases at J; junction bases unmatched: 7. This CDR3 comprises 15 residues. The DNA of the CDR3 is TGTGCCAGCAGCTCATGGACTAGCGGGGATTCGACCCAGTACTTC. Its protein product is CASSSWTSGDSTQYF.

Concerning this clone itself: The sample carries other DNA sequences with the same CDR3. The V and J genes are TRBV13 and TRBJ2-1; D is unclear. This CDR3 has 12 amino acids. Germline V CDR1 and CDR2: PRHDT, FYEKMQ (reference sequence). Trimming cost V 0 bases and J 7 bases, with 4 bases left between them. The CDR3 is CASSLGGNEQFF. In nucleotides, the CDR3 is TGTGCCAGCAGCTTAGGGGGTAATGAGCAGTTCTTC. Together with reference TRBV13 and TRBJ2-1, the CDR3 gives the full variable domain: AAGVIQSPRHLIKEKRETATLKCYPIPRHDTVYWYQQGPGQDPQFLISFYEKMQSDKGSIPDRFSAQQFSDYHSELNMSSLELGDSALYFCASSLGGNEQFFGPGTRLTVL.

CDR3 loop: CASSDPASTDTQYF. The CDR3 region has the DNA TGTGCCAGCAGTGATCCTGCTAGCACAGATACGCAGTATTTT. This chain uses TRBV2 with TRBJ2-3; D call uncertain. Germline V gene sequence: CDR1 SNHLY, CDR2 FYNNEI. Trimming took off 3 bases at V and 0 bases at J, with 7 bases between the two ends. The CDR3 length is 14 residues. Filled out from reference TRBV2 and TRBJ2-3, the complete variable domain reads EPEVTQTPSHQVTQMGQEVILRCVPISNHLYFYWYRQILGQKVEFLVSFYNNEISEKSEIFDDQFSVERPDGSNFTLKIRSTKLEDSAMYFCASSDPASTDTQYFGPGTRLTVL.

The genes are TRBV7-9 and TRBJ2-7; 10 bases agree with TRBD1. With 1 base clipped from V and 4 bases from J, the junction kept 1 base outside the gene matches. Germline V gene data show CDR1 as SEHNR and CDR2 as FQNEAQ (reference sequence). This CDR3 is 14 amino acids long. The CDR3, as DNA: TGTGCCAGCAGCTTAGGACAGGGGGCGTACGAGCAGTACTTC. Translating it yields CASSLGQGAYEQYF.

This rearrangement joins TRBV27 to TRBJ1-1; weak D call: TRBD1 (5 bases). V lost 6 bases and J lost 0, with 20 bases in between. Germline V gene data show CDR1 as MNHEY and CDR2 as SMNVEV (reference sequence). This CDR3 is built from 17 residues. CDR3 nucleotide sequence: TGTGCCAGCAGCCCTAGCGGGGACCTCTTACTGAACACTGAAGCTTTCTTT. Translating gives CASSPSGDLLLNTEAFF.